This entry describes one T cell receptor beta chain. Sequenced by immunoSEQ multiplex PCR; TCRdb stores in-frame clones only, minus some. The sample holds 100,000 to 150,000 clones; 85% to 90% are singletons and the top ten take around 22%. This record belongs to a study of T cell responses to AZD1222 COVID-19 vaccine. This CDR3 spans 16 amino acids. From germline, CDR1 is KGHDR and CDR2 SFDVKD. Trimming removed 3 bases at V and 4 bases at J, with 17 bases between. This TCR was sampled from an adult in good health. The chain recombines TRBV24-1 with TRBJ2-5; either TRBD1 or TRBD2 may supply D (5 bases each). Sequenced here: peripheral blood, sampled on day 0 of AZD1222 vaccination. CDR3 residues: CATSDTGLIRGETQYF. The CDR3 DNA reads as TGTGCCACCAGTGATACCGGACTGATTAGGGGAGAGACCCAGTACTTC.